This is a list of T cell receptor beta chains from one sample in a study of STAT3 mutations in large granular lymphocyte leukemia. Here immunoSEQ multiplex PCR was the method, and the copy in TCRdb shows in-frame clones only, minus some. The table includes 9,400 or so clones, roughly 90% detected once. Sequenced input: peripheral blood mononuclear cells. These receptors all stem from a man older than 75 with T-cell large granular lymphocyte leukemia. Some clones in this sample may be carry-over from other donors' samples. Each CDR3 is given with its conserved first and last residue. Fields, in order: V gene, clone size, D gene, CDR3 length, J gene, CDR3 protein, CDR3 DNA. D genes are given only for firm matches. Clone size is not always given. Where it is, it says once, few, many or a class for expanded clones.

v_call: TRBV4-3; clone_size: -; d_call: -; cdr3_length: 15; j_call: TRBJ1-2; cdr3_aa: CASSPDRRNNYGYTF; cdr3_nt: TGCGCCAGCAGCCCAGACCGACGAAATAACTATGGCTACACCTTC
v_call: TRBV5-1; clone_size: -; d_call: -; cdr3_length: 12; j_call: TRBJ2-7; cdr3_aa: CASSPSSYEQYF; cdr3_nt: TGCGCCAGCAGCCCGAGCTCCTACGAGCAGTACTTC
v_call: TRBV5-1; clone_size: -; d_call: -; cdr3_length: 17; j_call: TRBJ2-3; cdr3_aa: CASTPGRATGLTDTQYF; cdr3_nt: TGCGCCAGCACTCCCGGGCGGGCCACGGGGCTCACAGATACGCAGTATTTT
v_call: TRBV30; clone_size: -; d_call: -; cdr3_length: 13; j_call: TRBJ1-5; cdr3_aa: CAWSVGGGGPQHF; cdr3_nt: TGTGCCTGGAGTGTAGGGGGAGGGGGGCCCCAGCATTTT
v_call: TRBV18; clone_size: -; d_call: TRBD2; cdr3_length: 16; j_call: TRBJ2-5; cdr3_aa: CASSPLETSGGETQYF; cdr3_nt: TGTGCCAGCTCACCACTGGAGACTAGCGGGGGAGAGACCCAGTACTTC
v_call: TRBV13; clone_size: -; d_call: TRBD1; cdr3_length: 17; j_call: TRBJ1-6; cdr3_aa: CASSLAAGDRANSPLHF; cdr3_nt: TGTGCCAGCAGCTTAGCCGCGGGGGACAGGGCTAATTCACCCCTCCACTTT
v_call: TRBV4-1; clone_size: -; d_call: TRBD1; cdr3_length: 14; j_call: TRBJ1-4; cdr3_aa: CASSPQGGYEKLFF; cdr3_nt: TGCGCCAGCAGCCCACAGGGGGGTTATGAAAAACTGTTTTTT
v_call: TRBV29-1; clone_size: -; d_call: TRBD2; cdr3_length: 14; j_call: TRBJ2-3; cdr3_aa: CSGGLAGGMDTQYF; cdr3_nt: TGCAGCGGCGGACTAGCGGGGGGTATGGATACGCAGTATTTT
v_call: TRBV5-1; clone_size: -; d_call: -; cdr3_length: 16; j_call: TRBJ2-3; cdr3_aa: CASSLVFRASTDTQYF; cdr3_nt: TGCGCCAGCAGCTTGGTGTTCAGAGCTAGCACAGATACGCAGTATTTT
v_call: TRBV19; clone_size: -; d_call: -; cdr3_length: 14; j_call: TRBJ1-2; cdr3_aa: CASSTRGAWYGYTF; cdr3_nt: TGTGCCAGTAGTACGAGGGGGGCGTGGTATGGCTACACCTTC
v_call: TRBV5-1; clone_size: -; d_call: TRBD2; cdr3_length: 15; j_call: TRBJ2-1; cdr3_aa: CASSLMTSGGNEQFF; cdr3_nt: TGCGCCAGCAGCTTGATGACTAGCGGGGGCAATGAGCAGTTCTTC
v_call: TRBV30; clone_size: -; d_call: TRBD1; cdr3_length: 13; j_call: TRBJ1-1; cdr3_aa: CAWSGGTVSEAFF; cdr3_nt: TGTGCCTGGAGTGGAGGGACAGTGAGTGAAGCTTTCTTT
v_call: TRBV11-2; clone_size: once; d_call: -; cdr3_length: 16; j_call: TRBJ1-3; cdr3_aa: CASSFLTGRSGNTIYF; cdr3_nt: TGTGCCAGCAGCTTTTTGACAGGACGTTCTGGAAACACCATATATTTT
v_call: TRBV13; clone_size: few; d_call: -; cdr3_length: 15; j_call: TRBJ2-7; cdr3_aa: CASRSRGGNSYEQYF; cdr3_nt: TGTGCCAGCAGGTCGAGGGGGGGCAACTCCTACGAGCAGTACTTC
v_call: TRBV19; clone_size: -; d_call: -; cdr3_length: 13; j_call: TRBJ1-5; cdr3_aa: CASSITGLQPQHF; cdr3_nt: TGTGCCAGTAGTATTACAGGGCTTCAGCCCCAGCATTTT
v_call: TRBV7-2; clone_size: -; d_call: -; cdr3_length: 13; j_call: TRBJ2-7; cdr3_aa: CASSFQGSYEQYF; cdr3_nt: TGTGCCAGCAGCTTCCAGGGATCCTACGAGCAGTACTTC
v_call: TRBV5-1; clone_size: once; d_call: -; cdr3_length: 12; j_call: TRBJ2-1; cdr3_aa: CASRELNNEQFF; cdr3_nt: TGCGCCAGCAGGGAACTAAACAATGAGCAGTTCTTC
v_call: TRBV7-8; clone_size: -; d_call: -; cdr3_length: 13; j_call: TRBJ1-6; cdr3_aa: CASSPARGSPLHF; cdr3_nt: TGTGCCAGCAGCCCCGCCCGGGGTTCACCCCTCCACTTT
v_call: TRBV19; clone_size: -; d_call: TRBD1; cdr3_length: 13; j_call: TRBJ1-5; cdr3_aa: CASWDRGRQPQHF; cdr3_nt: TGTGCCAGTTGGGACAGGGGGCGCCAGCCCCAGCATTTT
v_call: TRBV4-3; clone_size: -; d_call: TRBD2; cdr3_length: 18; j_call: TRBJ2-3; cdr3_aa: CASSQDPTSGTSTDTQYF; cdr3_nt: TGCGCCAGCAGCCAAGATCCGACTAGCGGCACTAGCACAGATACGCAGTATTTT
v_call: TRBV25-1; clone_size: -; d_call: TRBD1; cdr3_length: 15; j_call: TRBJ2-7; cdr3_aa: CASSATGTVTYEQYF; cdr3_nt: TGTGCCAGCAGTGCTACCGGGACAGTCACCTACGAGCAGTACTTC
v_call: TRBV18; clone_size: -; d_call: -; cdr3_length: 14; j_call: TRBJ2-7; cdr3_aa: CASSPPGYSYEQYF; cdr3_nt: TGTGCCAGCTCACCACCAGGGTACTCCTACGAGCAGTACTTC
v_call: TRBV5-1; clone_size: -; d_call: -; cdr3_length: 16; j_call: TRBJ2-5; cdr3_aa: CASSYRTDWPPETQYF; cdr3_nt: TGCGCCAGCAGCTACCGAACTGACTGGCCCCCGGAGACCCAGTACTTC
v_call: TRBV19; clone_size: -; d_call: TRBD2; cdr3_length: 14; j_call: TRBJ2-7; cdr3_aa: CASSGRDGSYEQYF; cdr3_nt: TGTGCCAGTAGTGGGAGGGACGGCTCCTACGAGCAGTACTTC
v_call: TRBV19; clone_size: -; d_call: TRBD2; cdr3_length: 16; j_call: TRBJ2-3; cdr3_aa: CASSIDVAGTTDTQYF; cdr3_nt: TGTGCCAGTAGTATAGATGTAGCGGGGACAACAGATACGCAGTATTTT
v_call: TRBV7-9; clone_size: -; d_call: TRBD1; cdr3_length: 14; j_call: TRBJ2-5; cdr3_aa: CASSLNGGQGTQYF; cdr3_nt: TGTGCCAGCAGCCTCAACGGGGGACAGGGTACCCAGTACTTC
v_call: TRBV5-4; clone_size: -; d_call: TRBD1; cdr3_length: 15; j_call: TRBJ2-5; cdr3_aa: CASSLETGGYETQYF; cdr3_nt: TGTGCCAGCAGCTTGGAGACAGGGGGCTATGAGACCCAGTACTTC
v_call: TRBV10-3; clone_size: -; d_call: TRBD1; cdr3_length: 15; j_call: TRBJ1-1; cdr3_aa: CAISASGGMNTEAFF; cdr3_nt: TGTGCCATCAGCGCTTCAGGGGGCATGAACACTGAAGCTTTCTTT
v_call: TRBV5-1; clone_size: -; d_call: -; cdr3_length: 13; j_call: TRBJ1-2; cdr3_aa: CASSSADSGRYTF; cdr3_nt: TGCGCCAGCAGCTCAGCGGACAGCGGAAGGTACACCTTC
v_call: TRBV6-5; clone_size: -; d_call: -; cdr3_length: 15; j_call: TRBJ2-7; cdr3_aa: CASGFGAGSIYEQYF; cdr3_nt: TGTGCCAGCGGGTTCGGGGCAGGGTCGATCTACGAGCAGTACTTC
v_call: TRBV7-9; clone_size: -; d_call: -; cdr3_length: 18; j_call: TRBJ2-2; cdr3_aa: CASSLAAGEVWGTGELFF; cdr3_nt: TGTGCCAGCAGCTTAGCCGCAGGGGAGGTGTGGGGCACCGGGGAGCTGTTTTTT
v_call: TRBV30; clone_size: -; d_call: -; cdr3_length: 14; j_call: TRBJ1-3; cdr3_aa: CAWSDGYSGNTIYF; cdr3_nt: TGTGCCTGGAGTGACGGGTACTCTGGAAACACCATATATTTT
v_call: TRBV5-4; clone_size: -; d_call: TRBD1; cdr3_length: 14; j_call: TRBJ2-5; cdr3_aa: CASSRGQGQETQYF; cdr3_nt: TGTGCCAGCAGCCGGGGACAGGGCCAAGAGACCCAGTACTTC
v_call: TRBV6-5; clone_size: -; d_call: -; cdr3_length: 14; j_call: TRBJ1-5; cdr3_aa: CASSYSGVLGPQHF; cdr3_nt: TGTGCCAGCAGTTACTCGGGAGTCCTAGGGCCCCAGCATTTT
v_call: TRBV7-6; clone_size: few; d_call: -; cdr3_length: 15; j_call: TRBJ1-2; cdr3_aa: CASSLGGPGPYGYTF; cdr3_nt: TGTGCCAGCAGCTTAGGAGGACCGGGACCCTATGGCTACACCTTC
v_call: TRBV23-1; clone_size: -; d_call: -; cdr3_length: 17; j_call: TRBJ2-3; cdr3_aa: CASSQSGHQPSTDTQYF; cdr3_nt: TGCGCCAGCAGTCAATCAGGACACCAACCTAGCACAGATACGCAGTATTTT
v_call: TRBV2; clone_size: few; d_call: -; cdr3_length: 13; j_call: TRBJ2-7; cdr3_aa: CASSADYVSEQYF; cdr3_nt: TGTGCCAGCAGTGCTGACTACGTAAGCGAGCAGTACTTC
v_call: TRBV5-6; clone_size: -; d_call: -; cdr3_length: 13; j_call: TRBJ2-5; cdr3_aa: CASSILNQETQYF; cdr3_nt: TGTGCCAGCAGCATACTCAACCAAGAGACCCAGTACTTC
v_call: TRBV2; clone_size: once; d_call: -; cdr3_length: 12; j_call: TRBJ2-7; cdr3_aa: CATGRDTYEQYF; cdr3_nt: TGTGCGACTGGAAGGGACACCTACGAGCAGTACTTC
v_call: TRBV18; clone_size: -; d_call: -; cdr3_length: 18; j_call: TRBJ2-5; cdr3_aa: CASSRGLRTLRSLETQYF; cdr3_nt: TGTGCCAGCTCACGAGGCCTCCGGACACTTCGGAGCTTGGAGACCCAGTACTTC
v_call: TRBV5-3; clone_size: -; d_call: TRBD1; cdr3_length: 18; j_call: TRBJ1-6; cdr3_aa: CARSIPHTTGGCNSPLHF; cdr3_nt: TGTGCCAGAAGCATCCCCCATACGACAGGGGGTTGTAATTCACCCCTCCACTTT
v_call: TRBV6-5; clone_size: -; d_call: -; cdr3_length: 14; j_call: TRBJ1-4; cdr3_aa: CASSYVPGWEKLFF; cdr3_nt: TGTGCCAGCAGTTACGTTCCGGGGTGGGAAAAACTGTTTTTT
v_call: TRBV6-5; clone_size: -; d_call: -; cdr3_length: 14; j_call: TRBJ1-6; cdr3_aa: CASRTESYNSPLHF; cdr3_nt: TGTGCCAGCAGGACAGAGTCCTATAATTCACCCCTCCACTTT
v_call: TRBV18; clone_size: -; d_call: TRBD1; cdr3_length: 14; j_call: TRBJ1-2; cdr3_aa: CASSRYRDSYGYTF; cdr3_nt: TGTGCCAGCTCACGTTACCGGGACAGCTATGGCTACACCTTC